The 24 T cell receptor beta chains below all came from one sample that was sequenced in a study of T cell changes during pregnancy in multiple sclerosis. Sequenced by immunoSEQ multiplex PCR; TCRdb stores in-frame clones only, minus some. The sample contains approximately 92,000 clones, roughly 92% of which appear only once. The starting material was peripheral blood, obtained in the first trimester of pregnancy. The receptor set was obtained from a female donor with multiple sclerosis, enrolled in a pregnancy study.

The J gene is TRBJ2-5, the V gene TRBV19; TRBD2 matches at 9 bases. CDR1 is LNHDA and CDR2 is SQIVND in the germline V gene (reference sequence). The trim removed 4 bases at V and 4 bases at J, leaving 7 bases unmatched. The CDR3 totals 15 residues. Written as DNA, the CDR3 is TGTGCCAGTAGTAATCAAGCGGGAGGATTAGAGACCCAGTACTTC. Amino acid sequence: CASSNQAGGLETQYF.

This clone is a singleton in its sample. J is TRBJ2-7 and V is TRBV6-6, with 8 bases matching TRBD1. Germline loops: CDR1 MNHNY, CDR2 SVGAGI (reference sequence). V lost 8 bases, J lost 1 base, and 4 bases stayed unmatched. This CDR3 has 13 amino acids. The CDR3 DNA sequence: TGTGCCAGCTCCGGGACAGGTTCCTACGAGCAGTACTTC. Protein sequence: CASSGTGSYEQYF.

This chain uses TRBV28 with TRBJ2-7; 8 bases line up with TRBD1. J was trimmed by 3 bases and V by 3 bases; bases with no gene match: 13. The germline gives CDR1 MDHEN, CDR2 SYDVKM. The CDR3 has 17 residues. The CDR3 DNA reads TGTGCCAGCAGTTTTATGGTCTTGCAGGGGGCGTTCTACGAGCAGTACTTC. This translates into CASSFMVLQGAFYEQYF. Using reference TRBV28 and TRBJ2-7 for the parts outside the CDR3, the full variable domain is DVKVTQSSRYLVKRTGEKVFLECVQDMDHENMFWYRQDPGLGLRLIYFSYDVKMKEKGDIPEGYSVSREKKERFSLILESASTNQTSMYLCASSFMVLQGAFYEQYFGPGTRLTVT.

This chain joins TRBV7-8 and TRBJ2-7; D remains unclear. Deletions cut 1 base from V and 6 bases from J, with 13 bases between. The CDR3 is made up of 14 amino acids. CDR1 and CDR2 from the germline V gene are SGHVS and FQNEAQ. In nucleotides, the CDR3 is TGTGCCAGCAGCTTAGGCCAGGAAAGTAGCGAGCAGTACTTC. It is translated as CASSLGQESSEQYF.

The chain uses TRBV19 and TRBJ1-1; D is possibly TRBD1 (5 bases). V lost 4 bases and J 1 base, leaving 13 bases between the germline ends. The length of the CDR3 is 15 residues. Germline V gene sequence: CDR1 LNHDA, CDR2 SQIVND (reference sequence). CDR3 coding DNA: TGTGCCAGTAGTACCGGGACTCGGGGGAACACTGAAGCTTTCTTT. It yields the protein CASSTGTRGNTEAFF.

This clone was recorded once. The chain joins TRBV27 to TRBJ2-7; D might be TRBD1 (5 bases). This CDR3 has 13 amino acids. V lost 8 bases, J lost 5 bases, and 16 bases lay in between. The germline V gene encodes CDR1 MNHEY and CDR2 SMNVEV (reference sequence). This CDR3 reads CASGVAGKNEQYF. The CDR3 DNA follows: TGTGCCAGCGGGGTAGCAGGGAAGAACGAGCAGTACTTC.

The CDR3 DNA reads TGTGCCACCGTCCCTTCGGTTTCTGGGGCCAACGTCCTGACTTTC. This gives the protein CATVPSVSGANVLTF. The chain joins TRBV15 to TRBJ2-6; D gene ambiguous. CDR1 is LNHNV, CDR2 YYDKDF, per germline (reference sequence). Trimming took off 8 bases at V and 1 base at J, with 12 bases between the two ends. CDR3 size: 15 residues.

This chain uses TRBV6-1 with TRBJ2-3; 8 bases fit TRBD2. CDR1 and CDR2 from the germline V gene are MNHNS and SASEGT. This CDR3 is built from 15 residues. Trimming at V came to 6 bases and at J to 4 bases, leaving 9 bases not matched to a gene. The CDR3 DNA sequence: TGTGCCAGCAGAGATGGTAGCGGGATCGCAGATACGCAGTATTTT. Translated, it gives CASRDGSGIADTQYF.

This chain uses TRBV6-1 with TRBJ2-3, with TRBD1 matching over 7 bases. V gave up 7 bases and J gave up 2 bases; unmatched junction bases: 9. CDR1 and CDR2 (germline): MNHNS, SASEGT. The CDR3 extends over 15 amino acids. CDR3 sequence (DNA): TGTGCCAGCACGGGGACAGCCTCGTACACAGATACGCAGTATTTT. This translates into CASTGTASYTDTQYF.

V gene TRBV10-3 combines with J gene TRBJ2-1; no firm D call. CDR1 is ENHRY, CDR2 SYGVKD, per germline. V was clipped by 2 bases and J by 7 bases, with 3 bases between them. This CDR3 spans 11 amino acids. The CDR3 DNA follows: TGTGCCATCAGTGAGCTGAATGAGCAGTTCTTC. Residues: CAISELNEQFF.

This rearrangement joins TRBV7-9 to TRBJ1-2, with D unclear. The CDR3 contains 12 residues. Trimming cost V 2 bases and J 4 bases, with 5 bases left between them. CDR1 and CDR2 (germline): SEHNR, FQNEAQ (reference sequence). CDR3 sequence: CASSLNGYGYTF. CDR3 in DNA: TGTGCCAGCAGCTTAAACGGCTATGGCTACACCTTC.

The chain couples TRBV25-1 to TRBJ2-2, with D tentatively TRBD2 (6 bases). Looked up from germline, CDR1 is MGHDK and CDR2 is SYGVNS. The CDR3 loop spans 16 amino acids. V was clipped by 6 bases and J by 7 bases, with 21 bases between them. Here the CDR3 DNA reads TGTGCCAGCAGCCACGGGGGTCTTACCCTCAGCGGGGAGCTGTTTTTT. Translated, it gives CASSHGGLTLSGELFF. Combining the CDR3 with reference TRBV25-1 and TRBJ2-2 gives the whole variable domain EADIYQTPRYLVIGTGKKITLECSQTMGHDKMYWYQQDPGMELHLIHYSYGVNSTEKGDLSSESTVSRIRTEHFPLTLESARPSHTSQYLCASSHGGLTLSGELFFGEGSRLTVL.

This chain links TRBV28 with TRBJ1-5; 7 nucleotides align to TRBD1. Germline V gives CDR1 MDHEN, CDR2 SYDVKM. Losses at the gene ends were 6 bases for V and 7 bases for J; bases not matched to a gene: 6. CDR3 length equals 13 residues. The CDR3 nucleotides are TGTGCCAGCAGAGACAGGGTAGGGCAGCCCCAGCATTTT. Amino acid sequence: CASRDRVGQPQHF. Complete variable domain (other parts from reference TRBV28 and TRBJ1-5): DVKVTQSSRYLVKRTGEKVFLECVQDMDHENMFWYRQDPGLGLRLIYFSYDVKMKEKGDIPEGYSVSREKKERFSLILESASTNQTSMYLCASRDRVGQPQHFGDGTRLSIL.

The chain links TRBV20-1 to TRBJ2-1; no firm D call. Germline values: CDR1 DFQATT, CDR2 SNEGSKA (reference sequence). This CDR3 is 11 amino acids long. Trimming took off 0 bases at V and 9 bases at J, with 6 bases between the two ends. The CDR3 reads CSARDPGEQFF. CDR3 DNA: TGCAGTGCTAGAGATCCGGGTGAGCAGTTCTTC.

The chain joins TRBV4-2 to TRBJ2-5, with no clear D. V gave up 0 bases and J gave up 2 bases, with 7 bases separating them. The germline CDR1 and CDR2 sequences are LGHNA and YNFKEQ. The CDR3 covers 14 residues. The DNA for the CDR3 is TGTGCCAGCAGCCAAGAAGAGCGACAAGAGACCCAGTACTTC. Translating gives CASSQEERQETQYF.

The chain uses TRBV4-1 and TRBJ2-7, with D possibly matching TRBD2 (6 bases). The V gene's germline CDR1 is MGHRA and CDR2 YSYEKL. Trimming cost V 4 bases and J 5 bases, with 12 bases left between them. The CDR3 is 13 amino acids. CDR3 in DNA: TGCGCCAGCAGCCGGGACTGGGGCGACGAGCAGTACTTC. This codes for CASSRDWGDEQYF.

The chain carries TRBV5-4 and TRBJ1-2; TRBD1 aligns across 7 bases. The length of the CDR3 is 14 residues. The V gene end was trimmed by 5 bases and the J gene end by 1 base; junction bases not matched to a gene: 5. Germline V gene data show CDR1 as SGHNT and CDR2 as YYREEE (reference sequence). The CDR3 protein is CASSRTGFNYGYTF. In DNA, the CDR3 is TGTGCCAGCAGTCGGACAGGTTTTAACTATGGCTACACCTTC.

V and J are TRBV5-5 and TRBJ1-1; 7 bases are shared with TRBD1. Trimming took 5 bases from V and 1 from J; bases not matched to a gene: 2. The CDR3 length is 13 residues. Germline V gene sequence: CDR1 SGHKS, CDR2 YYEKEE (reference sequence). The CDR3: CASSDRENTEAFF. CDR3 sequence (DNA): TGTGCCAGCAGTGACAGGGAGAACACTGAAGCTTTCTTT.

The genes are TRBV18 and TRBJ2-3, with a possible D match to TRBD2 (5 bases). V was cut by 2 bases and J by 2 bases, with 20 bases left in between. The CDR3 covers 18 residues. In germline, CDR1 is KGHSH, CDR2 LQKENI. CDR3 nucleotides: TGTGCCAGCTCACCAACTACTAGGAGAGCCGGGAACACAGATACGCAGTATTTT. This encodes CASSPTTRRAGNTDTQYF.

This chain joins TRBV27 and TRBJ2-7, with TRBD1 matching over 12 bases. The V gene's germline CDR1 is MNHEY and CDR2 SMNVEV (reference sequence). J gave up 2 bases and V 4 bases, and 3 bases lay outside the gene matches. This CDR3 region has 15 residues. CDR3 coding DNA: TGTGCCAGCAGTTCCGGGACAGGGGGCGCCTACGAGCAGTACTTC. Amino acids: CASSSGTGGAYEQYF.

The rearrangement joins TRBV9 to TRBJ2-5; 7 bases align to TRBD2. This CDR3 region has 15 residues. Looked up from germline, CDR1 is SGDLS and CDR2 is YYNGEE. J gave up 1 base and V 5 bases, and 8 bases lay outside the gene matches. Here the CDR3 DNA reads TGTGCCAGCAGTCCCGGGACTACGATCCAAGAGACCCAGTACTTC. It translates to CASSPGTTIQETQYF.

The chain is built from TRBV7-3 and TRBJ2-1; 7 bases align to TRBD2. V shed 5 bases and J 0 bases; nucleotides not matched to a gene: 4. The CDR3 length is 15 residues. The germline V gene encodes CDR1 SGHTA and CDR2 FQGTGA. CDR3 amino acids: CASSPRLASYNEQFF. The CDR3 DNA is TGTGCCAGCAGCCCCCGACTAGCCTCCTACAATGAGCAGTTCTTC.

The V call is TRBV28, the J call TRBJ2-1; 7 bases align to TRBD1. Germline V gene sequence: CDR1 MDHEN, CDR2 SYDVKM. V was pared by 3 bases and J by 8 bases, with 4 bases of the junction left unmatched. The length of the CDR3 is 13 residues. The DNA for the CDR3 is TGTGCCAGCAGTTTCTCTGACAGGGATGAGCAGTTCTTC. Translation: CASSFSDRDEQFF. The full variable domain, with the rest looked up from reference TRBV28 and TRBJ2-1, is DVKVTQSSRYLVKRTGEKVFLECVQDMDHENMFWYRQDPGLGLRLIYFSYDVKMKEKGDIPEGYSVSREKKERFSLILESASTNQTSMYLCASSFSDRDEQFFGPGTRLTVL.

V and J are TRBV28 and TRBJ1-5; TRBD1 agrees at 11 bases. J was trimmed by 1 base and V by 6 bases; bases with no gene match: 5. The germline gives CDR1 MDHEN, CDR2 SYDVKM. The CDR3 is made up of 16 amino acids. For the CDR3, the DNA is TGTGCCAGCAGCACGAGGGACAGGGGGAGCAATCAGCCCCAGCATTTT. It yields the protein CASSTRDRGSNQPQHF.